This TCR beta chain emerged from a study of blood T cell repertoires in COVID-19 (dated by TCRdb to about 2020). As for the study more broadly: Samples covering the acute and convalescent phases of COVID-19 were provided by collaborators in the United States, Italy and Spain. Where HLA class I and class II types were available, the types were taken from metadata supplied by the sample provider, not from assay-based typing. Samples were obtained from the ongoing ImmuneRACE study (first 160 participants) and from 950 to 1,500 subjects provided by 6 global collaborators. Subjects who had been exposed to COVID-19, were actively infected with it, or had recovered from it provided the deeply sampled blood TCRbeta repertoires that made up the dataset. Nearly every sample came with metadata listing a de-identified subject ID, COVID-19 status, age in years and sex. The repertoires were released in a freely available public database intended as a resource for research on the immune response to SARS-CoV-2. The prospective study material was composed of cDNA or gDNA derived from T cells, B-cell-depleted T cells, or PBMCs.

The immunoSEQ Assay, a bias-controlled multiplex PCR, was used to amplify TCRbeta CDR3 regions from genomic DNA. The authors processed their data as follows. The number of nucleated cells in each sample was estimated from the amplification of reference gene primers within the assay. Sequence reads were collapsed and filtered to measure the absolute abundance of every unique TCRbeta CDR3 rearrangement. For each sample, productive Simpson clonality was calculated as the square root of Simpson's diversity index across productive rearrangements. TCRdb holds this immuneACCESS table with in-frame rearrangements only. Some clones are missing; in checked studies, unresolved V genes explain under half, and the rest has no known cause. V and J calls and clone size are copied from that table; D and trimming were computed from the DNA. For this sample the table gives roughly 130,000 clones, of which about 83% were detected only once. Less than 4% of the sample rests with the top ten.

The paper's findings and limits, for the study overall: Clinical and demographic metadata were provided uncurated, with the amount varying by source and participant.

The junction shows trimming of 1 base on V and 4 bases on J, plus 10 bases between the germline ends. The germline V gene supplies CDR1 MNHEY and CDR2 SVGAGI. The CDR3 numbers 14 residues from cysteine through phenylalanine. Only the CDR3 DNA stays, 42 bases, in frame from base 1. About this clone: The antigen this receptor binds is unknown. Per-nucleotide qualities are absent, and no much larger clonotype sits a single base away.

Participants in the prospective study were enrolled through a virtual design, were aged about 18 to 90 years, and lived in some 24 United States geographic areas. To assign participants to cohorts, the prospective study relied on clinical history that participants themselves reported in a screening survey and a study questionnaire. Mobile phlebotomists in the prospective study collected whole blood, serum and a nasopharyngeal or oropharyngeal swab from every participant. Prospective study participants could optionally give additional blood draws and questionnaires over an approximately 2-month period. Before DNA extraction, blood samples from the prospective study were shipped at room temperature or frozen.

The sequence derives from a woman in her fifties or sixties with acute COVID-19. Sequencing was carried out using PBMCs or T cells enriched from blood (not recorded which). The chain is encoded by TRBV6-5 joined to TRBJ2-5; the D gene is possibly TRBD1, with 6 bases matching. The CDR3 sequence is CASSYLGQLETQYF. The DNA reads as follows: TGTGCCAGCAGTTACTTAGGACAGCTAGAGACCCAGTACTTC.